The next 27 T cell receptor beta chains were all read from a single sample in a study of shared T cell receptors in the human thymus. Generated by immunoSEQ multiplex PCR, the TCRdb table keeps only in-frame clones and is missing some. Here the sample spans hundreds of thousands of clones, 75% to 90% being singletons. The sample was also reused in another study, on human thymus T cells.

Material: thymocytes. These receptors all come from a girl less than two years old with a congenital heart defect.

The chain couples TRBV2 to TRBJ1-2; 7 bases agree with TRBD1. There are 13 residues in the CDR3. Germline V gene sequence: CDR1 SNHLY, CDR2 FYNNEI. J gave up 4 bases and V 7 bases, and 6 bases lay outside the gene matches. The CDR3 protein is CASTHRGPYGYTF. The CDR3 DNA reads TGTGCCAGCACTCACAGGGGCCCCTATGGCTACACCTTC.

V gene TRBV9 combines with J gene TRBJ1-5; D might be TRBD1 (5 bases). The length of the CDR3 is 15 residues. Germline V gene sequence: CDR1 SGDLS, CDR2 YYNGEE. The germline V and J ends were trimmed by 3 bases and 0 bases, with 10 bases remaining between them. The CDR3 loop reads CASSGGADSNQPQHF. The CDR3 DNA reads TGTGCCAGCAGCGGTGGGGCCGATAGCAATCAGCCCCAGCATTTT.

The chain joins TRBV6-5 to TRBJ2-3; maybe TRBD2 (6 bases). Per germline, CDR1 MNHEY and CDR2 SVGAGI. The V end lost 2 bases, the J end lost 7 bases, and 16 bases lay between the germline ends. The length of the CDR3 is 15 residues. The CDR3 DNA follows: TGTGCCAGCAGTTACGCTAGCGATGTTGGGAATACGCAGTATTTT. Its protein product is CASSYASDVGNTQYF.

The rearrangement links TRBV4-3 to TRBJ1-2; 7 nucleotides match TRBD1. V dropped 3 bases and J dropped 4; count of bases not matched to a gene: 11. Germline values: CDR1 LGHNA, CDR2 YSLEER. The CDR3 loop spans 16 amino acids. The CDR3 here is CASSHLPDRKGYGYTF. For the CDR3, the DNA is TGCGCCAGCAGCCATCTACCGGACAGGAAGGGCTATGGCTACACCTTC.

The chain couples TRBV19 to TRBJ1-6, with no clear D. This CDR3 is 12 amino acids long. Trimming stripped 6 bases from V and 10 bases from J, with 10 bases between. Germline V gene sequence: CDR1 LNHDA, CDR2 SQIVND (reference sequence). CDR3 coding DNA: TGTGCCAGTAGGGGCGATCGGTCACCCCTCCACTTT. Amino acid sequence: CASRGDRSPLHF.

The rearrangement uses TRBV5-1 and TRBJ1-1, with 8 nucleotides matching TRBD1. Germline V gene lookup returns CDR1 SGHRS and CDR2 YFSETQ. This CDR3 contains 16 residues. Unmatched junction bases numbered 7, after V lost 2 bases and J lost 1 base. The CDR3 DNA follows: TGCGCCAGCAGCTTAGACGACAGGGGCGCGAACACTGAAGCTTTCTTT. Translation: CASSLDDRGANTEAFF.

The CDR3 region has the DNA TGCGCCAGCAGCTTGGGACAGTTATCTAACTATGGCTACACCTTC. It yields the protein CASSLGQLSNYGYTF. This chain connects TRBV5-1 to TRBJ1-2, with D perhaps matching TRBD1 (5 bases). V was clipped by 0 bases and J by 0 bases, with 9 bases between them. The CDR3 contains 15 residues. Looked up from germline, CDR1 is SGHRS and CDR2 is YFSETQ.

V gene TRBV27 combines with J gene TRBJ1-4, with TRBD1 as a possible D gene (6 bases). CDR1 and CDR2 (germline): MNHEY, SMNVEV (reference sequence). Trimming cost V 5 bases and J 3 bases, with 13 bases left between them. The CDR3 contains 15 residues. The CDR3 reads CASSDSRGPNEKLFF. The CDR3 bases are TGTGCCAGCAGTGATTCCAGGGGTCCTAATGAAAAACTGTTTTTT.

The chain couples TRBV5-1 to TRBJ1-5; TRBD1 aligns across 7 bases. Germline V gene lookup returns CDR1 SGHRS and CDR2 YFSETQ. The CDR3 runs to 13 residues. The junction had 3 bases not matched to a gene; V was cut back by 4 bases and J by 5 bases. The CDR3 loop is CASSRGTDQPQHF. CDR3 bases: TGCGCCAGCAGCCGCGGGACAGATCAGCCCCAGCATTTT. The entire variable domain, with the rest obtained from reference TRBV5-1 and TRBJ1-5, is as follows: KAGVTQTPRYLIKTRGQQVTLSCSPISGHRSVSWYQQTPGQGLQFLFEYFSETQRNKGNFPGRFSGRQFSNSRSEMNVSTLELGDSALYLCASSRGTDQPQHFGDGTRLSIL.

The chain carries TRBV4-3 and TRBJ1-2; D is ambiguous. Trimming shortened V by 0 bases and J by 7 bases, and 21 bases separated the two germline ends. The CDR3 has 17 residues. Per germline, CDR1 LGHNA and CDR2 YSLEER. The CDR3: CASSQDLRQTPYGGYTF. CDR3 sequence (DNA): TGCGCCAGCAGCCAAGATTTGAGGCAGACTCCCTATGGTGGCTACACCTTC.

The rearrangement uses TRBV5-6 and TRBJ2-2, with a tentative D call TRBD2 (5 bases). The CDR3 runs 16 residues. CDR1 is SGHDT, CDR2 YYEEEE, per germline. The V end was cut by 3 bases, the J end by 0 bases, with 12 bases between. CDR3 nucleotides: TGTGCCAGCAGCTGGGCCGGGGTTCCGAACACCGGGGAGCTGTTTTTT. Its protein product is CASSWAGVPNTGELFF.

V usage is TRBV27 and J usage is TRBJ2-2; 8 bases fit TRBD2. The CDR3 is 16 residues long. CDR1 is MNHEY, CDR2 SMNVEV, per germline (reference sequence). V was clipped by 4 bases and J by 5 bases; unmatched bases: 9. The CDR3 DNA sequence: TGTGCCAGCAGTTCAATCCGGGGGGGCGGGACCGGGGAGCTGTTTTTT. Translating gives CASSSIRGGGTGELFF.

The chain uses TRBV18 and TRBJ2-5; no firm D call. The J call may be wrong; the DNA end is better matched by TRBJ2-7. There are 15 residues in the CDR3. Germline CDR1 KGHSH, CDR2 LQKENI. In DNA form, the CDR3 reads TGTGCCAGCTCACCACGATCCCTGTCGCCCTACGAGCAGTACTTC. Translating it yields CASSPRSLSPYEQYF.

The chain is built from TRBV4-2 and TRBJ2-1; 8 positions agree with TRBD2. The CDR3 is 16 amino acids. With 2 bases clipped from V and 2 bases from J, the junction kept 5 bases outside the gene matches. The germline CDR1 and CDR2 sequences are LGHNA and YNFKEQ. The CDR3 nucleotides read TGTGCCAGCAGCCAACACCGACTAGCGCCCTACAATGAGCAGTTCTTC. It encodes CASSQHRLAPYNEQFF.

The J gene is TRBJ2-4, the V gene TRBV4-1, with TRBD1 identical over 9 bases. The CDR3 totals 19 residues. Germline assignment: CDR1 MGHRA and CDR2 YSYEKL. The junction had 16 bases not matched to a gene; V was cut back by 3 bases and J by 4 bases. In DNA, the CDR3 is TGCGCCAGCAGCCATACAGGCGGGACAGGGTTTTTCACGAAAAACATTCAGTACTTC. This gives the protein CASSHTGGTGFFTKNIQYF.

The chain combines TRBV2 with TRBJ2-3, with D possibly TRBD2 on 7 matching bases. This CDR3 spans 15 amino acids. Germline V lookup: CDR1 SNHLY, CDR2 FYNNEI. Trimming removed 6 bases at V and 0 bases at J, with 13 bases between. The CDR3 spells CASSDTGGSTDTQYF. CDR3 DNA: TGTGCCAGCAGCGACACGGGGGGCAGCACAGATACGCAGTATTTT.

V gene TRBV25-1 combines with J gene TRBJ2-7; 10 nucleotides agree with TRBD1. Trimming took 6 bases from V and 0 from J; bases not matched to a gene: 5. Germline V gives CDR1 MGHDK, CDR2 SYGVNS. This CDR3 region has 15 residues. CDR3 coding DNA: TGTGCCAGCAGCGGACAGGGGGTAAGCTCCTACGAGCAGTACTTC. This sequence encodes CASSGQGVSSYEQYF.

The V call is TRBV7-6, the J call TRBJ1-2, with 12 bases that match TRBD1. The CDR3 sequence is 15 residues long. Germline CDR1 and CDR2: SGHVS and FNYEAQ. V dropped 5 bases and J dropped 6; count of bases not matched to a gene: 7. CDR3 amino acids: CASSPHGTGGDGYTF. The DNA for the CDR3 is TGTGCCAGCAGCCCACATGGGACAGGGGGCGATGGCTACACCTTC.

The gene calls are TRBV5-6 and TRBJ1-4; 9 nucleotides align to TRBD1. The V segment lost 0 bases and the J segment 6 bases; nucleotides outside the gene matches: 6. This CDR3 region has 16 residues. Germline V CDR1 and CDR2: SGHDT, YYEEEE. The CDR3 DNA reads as TGTGCCAGCAGCTTGGCCTCCGGGACAGGGTATGAAAAACTGTTTTTT. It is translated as CASSLASGTGYEKLFF.

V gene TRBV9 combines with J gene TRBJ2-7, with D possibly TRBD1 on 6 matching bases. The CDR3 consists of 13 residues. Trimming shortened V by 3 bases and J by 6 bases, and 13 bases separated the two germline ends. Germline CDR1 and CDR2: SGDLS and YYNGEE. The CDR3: CASSEQGRGEQYF. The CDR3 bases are TGTGCCAGCAGCGAACAGGGAAGGGGCGAGCAGTACTTC.

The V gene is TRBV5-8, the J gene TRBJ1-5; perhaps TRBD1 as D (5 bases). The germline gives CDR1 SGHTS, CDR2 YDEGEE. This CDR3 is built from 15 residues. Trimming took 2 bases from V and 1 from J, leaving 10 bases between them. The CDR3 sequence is CASSFTGISNQPQHF. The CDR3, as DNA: TGTGCCAGCAGCTTTACAGGAATCAGCAATCAGCCCCAGCATTTT.

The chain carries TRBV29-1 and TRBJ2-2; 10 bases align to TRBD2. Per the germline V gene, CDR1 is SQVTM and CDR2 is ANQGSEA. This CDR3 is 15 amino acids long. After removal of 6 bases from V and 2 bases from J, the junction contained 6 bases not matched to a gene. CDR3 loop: CSVTGTSDNTGELFF. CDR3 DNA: TGCAGCGTCACCGGGACTAGCGATAACACCGGGGAGCTGTTTTTT.

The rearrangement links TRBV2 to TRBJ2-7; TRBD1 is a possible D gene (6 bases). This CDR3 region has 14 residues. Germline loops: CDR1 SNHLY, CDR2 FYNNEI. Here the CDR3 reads CATTGMAEYYEQYF. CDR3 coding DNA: TGTGCTACTACAGGGATGGCCGAATACTACGAGCAGTACTTC.

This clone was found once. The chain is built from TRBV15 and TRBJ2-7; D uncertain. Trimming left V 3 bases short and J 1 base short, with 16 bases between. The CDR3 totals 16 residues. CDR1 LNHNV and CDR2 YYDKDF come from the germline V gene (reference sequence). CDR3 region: CATSRTRPSNSYEQYF. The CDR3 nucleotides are TGTGCCACCAGCAGGACGCGGCCGTCAAATTCCTACGAGCAGTACTTC.

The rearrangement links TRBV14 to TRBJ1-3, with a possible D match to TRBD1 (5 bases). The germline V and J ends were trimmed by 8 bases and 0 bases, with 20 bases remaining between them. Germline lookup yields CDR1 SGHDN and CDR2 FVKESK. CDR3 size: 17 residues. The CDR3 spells CASASWGGLSSGNTIYF. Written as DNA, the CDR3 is TGTGCCAGCGCTTCCTGGGGGGGACTGAGCTCTGGAAACACCATATATTTT.

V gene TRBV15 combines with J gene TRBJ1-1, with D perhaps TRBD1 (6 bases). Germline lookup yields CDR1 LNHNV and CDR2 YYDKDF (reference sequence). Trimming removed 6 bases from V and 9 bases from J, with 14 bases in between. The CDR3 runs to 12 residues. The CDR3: CATSHGGQKAFF. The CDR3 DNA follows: TGTGCCACCAGTCACGGTGGACAGAAAGCTTTCTTT.

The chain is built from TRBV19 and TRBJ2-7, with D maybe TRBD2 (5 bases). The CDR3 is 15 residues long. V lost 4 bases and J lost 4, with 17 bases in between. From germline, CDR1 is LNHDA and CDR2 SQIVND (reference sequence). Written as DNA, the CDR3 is TGTGCCAGTAGTAGGGGATATGACGGGGTTTACGAGCAGTACTTC. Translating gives CASSRGYDGVYEQYF.